This passage covers 32 T cell receptor beta chains from one sample sequenced in a study of control samples from healthy donors and cancer patients. Sequencing was performed with immunoSEQ multiplex PCR; in TCRdb, only in-frame clones are kept and a portion is missing. The sample has about 120,000 clones, approximately 90% seen once; the top ten hold roughly 3.2%. Sequences were obtained from blood. The receptors here all came from a man aged 35 to 55 in good health.

This sequence joins TRBV6-5 and TRBJ1-6; 11 bases match TRBD1. CDR3 length: 14 residues. Trimming cost V 6 bases and J 9 bases; bases outside gene matches: 4. CDR1 is MNHEY and CDR2 is SVGAGI in the germline V gene. The CDR3 is CASRRTGGFSPLHF. The DNA of the CDR3 is TGTGCCAGCAGACGGACAGGGGGCTTTTCACCCCTCCACTTT.

The rearrangement links TRBV19 to TRBJ1-1; D unresolved. The CDR3 covers 13 residues. Trimming took off 1 base at V and 1 base at J, with 4 bases between the two ends. Germline lookup yields CDR1 LNHDA and CDR2 SQIVND (reference sequence). CDR3 in amino acids: CASSIVTNTEAFF. The CDR3 coding sequence is TGTGCCAGTAGTATAGTAACGAACACTGAAGCTTTCTTT. The whole variable domain, remainder taken from reference TRBV19 and TRBJ1-1, is DGGITQSPKYLFRKEGQNVTLSCEQNLNHDAMYWYRQDPGQGLRLIYYSQIVNDFQKGDIAEGYSVSREKKESFPLTVTSAQKNPTAFYLCASSIVTNTEAFFGQGTRLTVV.

CDR3 loop: CASRPDRGDQPQHF. DNA for the CDR3: TGTGCCAGCAGACCCGACAGGGGAGATCAGCCCCAGCATTTT. The J gene is TRBJ1-5, the V gene TRBV6-5; the match to TRBD1 covers 8 bases. With V trimmed by 6 bases and J by 5 bases, 6 bases remained unmatched. Germline V gene sequence: CDR1 MNHEY, CDR2 SVGAGI. The CDR3 runs to 14 residues.

The V and J genes are TRBV19 and TRBJ1-4, with D unresolved. Deletions cut 6 bases from V and 0 bases from J, with 11 bases between. Germline V gives CDR1 LNHDA, CDR2 SQIVND (reference sequence). This CDR3 contains 15 residues. CDR3 sequence (DNA): TGTGCCAGTAGGAACGGAGATGCAACTAATGAAAAACTGTTTTTT. Amino acids: CASRNGDATNEKLFF.

This clone was counted a few times. V and J are TRBV7-3 and TRBJ2-3, with 8 bases fitting TRBD2. Germline V gene lookup returns CDR1 SGHTA and CDR2 FQGTGA. J was trimmed by 9 bases and V by 2 bases; bases with no gene match: 4. The CDR3 totals 13 residues. Here the CDR3 reads CASSLSVAGTQYF. DNA for the CDR3: TGTGCCAGCAGCTTATCGGTAGCGGGGACGCAGTATTTT.

The chain carries TRBV7-2 and TRBJ1-6, with unresolved D. The V and J ends lost 3 bases and 0 bases respectively, with 18 bases between them. Germline CDR1 and CDR2: SGHTA and FQGNSA. CDR3 length: 19 amino acids. CDR3 bases: TGTGCCAGCAGCTTCGTTCGGGTAATAGGTAGCTCCTATAATTCACCCCTCCACTTT. Translation gives CASSFVRVIGSSYNSPLHF.

The chain links TRBV7-2 to TRBJ2-2; D remains unclear. V gave up 5 bases and J gave up 6 bases, with 13 bases separating them. Germline CDR1 SGHTA, CDR2 FQGNSA. The CDR3 covers 14 residues. CDR3 region: CASSPPHLAGELFF. Here the CDR3 DNA reads TGTGCCAGCAGCCCTCCCCATTTGGCCGGGGAGCTGTTTTTT.

The rearrangement links TRBV18 to TRBJ1-2; no definite D call. Germline lookup yields CDR1 KGHSH and CDR2 LQKENI. The CDR3 has 14 residues. Between the trimmed V and J ends, which lost 1 base and 2 bases, there was a span of 8 bases. The CDR3 nucleotides are TGTGCCAGCTCACCACTACAGTCCAACTATGGCTACACCTTC. Residues: CASSPLQSNYGYTF.

V usage is TRBV19 and J usage is TRBJ1-4; possible D gene TRBD1, 5 bases. This CDR3 region has 14 residues. CDR1 is LNHDA and CDR2 is SQIVND in the germline V gene (reference sequence). The V gene lost 3 bases and the J gene lost 8 bases, with 13 bases spanning the gap. This CDR3 reads CASSIGGAGEKLFF. The CDR3 DNA reads as TGTGCCAGTAGTATCGGTGGGGCAGGGGAAAAACTGTTTTTT.

Only one count was recorded for this clone. The chain is built from TRBV15 and TRBJ1-6, with TRBD1 matching over 9 bases. The CDR3 runs 16 residues. V dropped 4 bases and J dropped 9; count of bases not matched to a gene: 10. CDR1 is LNHNV and CDR2 is YYDKDF in the germline V gene (reference sequence). The CDR3 sequence is CATSTITGGGGSPLHF. In nucleotides, the CDR3 is TGTGCCACCAGCACCATTACAGGGGGCGGTGGTTCACCCCTCCACTTT.

This sequence joins TRBV27 and TRBJ2-7; 8 bases match TRBD1. V shed 5 bases and J 2 bases; nucleotides not matched to a gene: 8. Germline lookup yields CDR1 MNHEY and CDR2 SMNVEV (reference sequence). The CDR3 length is 15 residues. The chain's CDR3 is CASSPQGALTYEQYF. CDR3 DNA sequence: TGTGCCAGCAGTCCTCAGGGGGCGCTTACCTACGAGCAGTACTTC.

A single count supports this clone. The rearrangement links TRBV19 to TRBJ1-6; D uncertain. The V gene lost 0 bases and the J gene lost 7 bases, with 1 base spanning the gap. Germline V gene lookup returns CDR1 LNHDA and CDR2 SQIVND (reference sequence). The CDR3 has 12 amino acids. In DNA, the CDR3 is TGTGCCAGTAGTATAGAGAATTCACCCCTCCACTTT. It codes for CASSIENSPLHF.

The gene calls are TRBV20-1 and TRBJ1-6; D might be TRBD1 (5 bases). The CDR3 spans 14 residues. With 3 bases removed from V and 2 bases from J, the gap between germline ends came to 8 bases. CDR1 DFQATT and CDR2 SNEGSKA come from the germline V gene (reference sequence). CDR3 sequence: CSASRGAYNSPLHF. The DNA for the CDR3 is TGCAGTGCTAGTCGGGGGGCCTATAATTCACCCCTCCACTTT.

The J gene is TRBJ2-4, the V gene TRBV4-1, with D uncertain. This CDR3 contains 13 residues. Germline loops: CDR1 MGHRA, CDR2 YSYEKL. The V end lost 0 bases, the J end lost 9 bases, and 9 bases lay between the germline ends. CDR3 loop: CASSQESLGIQYF. CDR3 DNA: TGCGCCAGCAGCCAAGAGAGTCTGGGCATTCAGTACTTC.

The genes are TRBV4-1 and TRBJ1-4, with 9 bases identical to TRBD1. The CDR3 is made up of 14 amino acids. CDR1 is MGHRA, CDR2 YSYEKL, per germline. J gave up 8 bases and V 4 bases, and 5 bases lay outside the gene matches. As DNA, the CDR3 is TGCGCCAGCAGCCCGGGACAGGGTCTCGAAAAACTGTTTTTT. It translates to CASSPGQGLEKLFF.

This clone was seen a handful of times. This chain joins TRBV29-1 and TRBJ1-1; 7 bases agree with TRBD1. Germline V lookup: CDR1 SQVTM, CDR2 ANQGSEA. Trimming at V came to 5 bases and at J to 11 bases, leaving 11 bases not matched to a gene. The CDR3 totals 12 residues. The CDR3 coding sequence is TGCAGCGTTCGAGAGACGACAGGGATGGCTTTCTTT. The encoded protein is CSVRETTGMAFF.

The chain couples TRBV21-1 to TRBJ1-5. TRBV21-1 is flagged as a pseudogene. The CDR3 has 16 amino acids. The CDR3 region is CASSKAEGSVEQPQHF. The CDR3 region has the DNA TGTGCCAGCAGCAAAGCGGAGGGGTCGGTAGAACAGCCCCAGCATTTT.

The V gene is TRBV9, the J gene TRBJ1-6; D not certain. Germline CDR1 SGDLS, CDR2 YYNGEE. Trimming pared 2 bases from V and 8 bases from J, leaving 11 bases between. The CDR3 is made up of 14 amino acids. The DNA for the CDR3 is TGTGCCAGCAGCGTGGGCATGGCTGATTCACCCCTCCACTTT. It encodes CASSVGMADSPLHF.

The J gene is TRBJ2-1, the V gene TRBV20-1; D remains unclear. CDR1 is DFQATT, CDR2 SNEGSKA, per germline (reference sequence). The V end lost 4 bases, the J end lost 5 bases, and 6 bases lay between the germline ends. The CDR3 consists of 11 residues. The CDR3 bases are TGCAGTGCTAAGGCTCACAATGAGCAGTTCTTC. Encoded protein: CSAKAHNEQFF.

Turning to this clone: Other DNA sequences in the sample encode the same CDR3. The J gene is TRBJ1-1, the V gene TRBV14; no definite D call. The V gene's germline CDR1 is SGHDN and CDR2 FVKESK. V lost 2 bases to trimming and J lost 1 base, with 5 bases between them. The CDR3 has 13 amino acids. CDR3 protein: CASSQTANTEAFF. The DNA for the CDR3 is TGTGCCAGCAGCCAAACGGCGAACACTGAAGCTTTCTTT.

This clone was counted between two and nine times. This chain links TRBV7-2 with TRBJ1-1; TRBD1 is a possible D gene (6 bases). V was clipped by 2 bases and J by 0 bases, with 10 bases between them. This CDR3 region has 15 residues. Germline loops: CDR1 SGHTA, CDR2 FQGNSA. CDR3 residues: CASSLWGAVNTEAFF. The CDR3 nucleotides are TGTGCCAGCAGCTTATGGGGGGCGGTGAACACTGAAGCTTTCTTT.

V is TRBV7-2 and J is TRBJ1-1, with TRBD1 matching over 8 bases. There are 15 residues in the CDR3. V was pared by 3 bases and J by 6 bases, with 9 bases of the junction left unmatched. Germline lookup yields CDR1 SGHTA and CDR2 FQGNSA. CDR3 bases: TGTGCCAGCAGCTTTGATGGGCAGGGGGCTGCTGAAGCTTTCTTT. Its protein is CASSFDGQGAAEAFF.

The chain combines TRBV18 with TRBJ1-6, with D possibly matching TRBD1 (5 bases). The germline V and J ends were trimmed by 1 base and 9 bases, with 10 bases remaining between them. Germline V lookup: CDR1 KGHSH, CDR2 LQKENI. CDR3 length equals 14 residues. The CDR3 DNA reads as TGTGCCAGCTCACCACGAGGGGAGATTTCACCCCTCCACTTT. As protein: CASSPRGEISPLHF. Based on the CDR3 plus reference TRBV18 and TRBJ1-6, the full variable domain is NAGVMQNPRHLVRRRGQEARLRCSPMKGHSHVYWYRQLPEEGLKFMVYLQKENIIDESGMPKERFSAEFPKEGPSILRIQQVVRGDSAAYFCASSPRGEISPLHFGNGTRLTVT.

This chain uses TRBV6-4 with TRBJ1-2, with D perhaps TRBD1 (6 bases). The CDR3 consists of 15 residues. Germline V gene sequence: CDR1 MRHNA, CDR2 SNTAGT. With 7 bases removed from V and 2 bases from J, the gap between germline ends came to 17 bases. CDR3 in amino acids: CASTLTPGQNYGYTF. The CDR3 DNA reads as TGTGCCAGCACTCTAACCCCCGGACAGAACTATGGCTACACCTTC.

The chain joins TRBV7-3 to TRBJ2-3; perhaps TRBD1 as D (6 bases). Germline CDR1 is SGHTA and CDR2 is FQGTGA. Trimming removed 5 bases at V and 2 bases at J, with 14 bases between. The CDR3 is made up of 15 amino acids. The CDR3 sequence: CASSPQDSLTDTQYF. The CDR3 coding sequence is TGTGCCAGCAGCCCACAGGACAGCCTCACAGATACGCAGTATTTT.

This clone was counted once. DNA for the CDR3: TGTGCCAGCAGTTACCAAGGTAGGACTGAAGCTTTCTTT. Translated, it gives CASSYQGRTEAFF. The V call is TRBV6-5, the J call TRBJ1-1; D uncertain. The CDR3 runs to 13 residues. Germline CDR1 reads MNHEY; CDR2 reads SVGAGI. V lost 2 bases to trimming and J lost 5 bases, with 9 bases between them.

This chain connects TRBV27 to TRBJ1-1; 10 bases line up with TRBD1. Germline CDR1 is MNHEY and CDR2 is SMNVEV (reference sequence). Trimming at V came to 4 bases and at J to 0 bases, leaving 8 bases not matched to a gene. This CDR3 is 17 amino acids long. CDR3 sequence (DNA): TGTGCCAGCAGTTCCCGGGACAGGGGACTTATGAACACTGAAGCTTTCTTT. Translation: CASSSRDRGLMNTEAFF.

This clone was observed a few times. The rearrangement joins TRBV6-5 to TRBJ1-2; TRBD1 agrees at 7 bases. Germline CDR1 MNHEY, CDR2 SVGAGI. V lost 7 bases and J lost 7; bases outside the gene matches: 6. The CDR3 spans 12 residues. The CDR3 DNA is TGTGCCAGCACAAACAGGGGTGGTGGCTACACCTTC. This encodes CASTNRGGGYTF.

The V gene is TRBV19, the J gene TRBJ1-2; the match to TRBD1 covers 10 bases. Germline V gives CDR1 LNHDA, CDR2 SQIVND (reference sequence). CDR3 length: 14 residues. V gave up 6 bases and J gave up 4 bases; unmatched junction bases: 5. This CDR3 is CASSLRTGGYGYTF. CDR3 sequence (DNA): TGTGCCAGTAGCCTTCGGACAGGGGGCTATGGCTACACCTTC.

Only a few counts were recorded for this clone. The V gene is TRBV28, the J gene TRBJ2-1, with 10 bases that match TRBD2. V gave up 5 bases and J gave up 5 bases; unmatched junction bases: 9. Germline V lookup: CDR1 MDHEN, CDR2 SYDVKM. The CDR3 is made up of 16 amino acids. The CDR3 here is CASSPSSGGGHNEQFF. The CDR3 DNA reads TGTGCCAGCAGTCCATCAAGCGGGGGGGGTCACAATGAGCAGTTCTTC. Full variable domain (outside the CDR3, taken from reference TRBV28 and TRBJ2-1): DVKVTQSSRYLVKRTGEKVFLECVQDMDHENMFWYRQDPGLGLRLIYFSYDVKMKEKGDIPEGYSVSREKKERFSLILESASTNQTSMYLCASSPSSGGGHNEQFFGPGTRLTVL.

V gene TRBV24-1 combines with J gene TRBJ1-6; a weak D match, TRBD1 (5 bases). The CDR3 contains 14 residues. Germline V CDR1 and CDR2: KGHDR, SFDVKD. With 4 bases removed from V and 7 bases from J, the gap between germline ends came to 10 bases. The CDR3 is CATSDAGWNSPLHF. CDR3 in DNA: TGTGCCACCAGTGACGCAGGGTGGAATTCACCCCTCCACTTT.

The V and J genes are TRBV6-5 and TRBJ1-1; D gene unclear. V was trimmed by 6 bases and J by 0 bases, leaving 11 bases between them. The CDR3 totals 14 residues. The germline gives CDR1 MNHEY, CDR2 SVGAGI. The CDR3 coding sequence is TGTGCCAGCAGGGTCAGATCTTTGAACACTGAAGCTTTCTTT. Amino acids: CASRVRSLNTEAFF.